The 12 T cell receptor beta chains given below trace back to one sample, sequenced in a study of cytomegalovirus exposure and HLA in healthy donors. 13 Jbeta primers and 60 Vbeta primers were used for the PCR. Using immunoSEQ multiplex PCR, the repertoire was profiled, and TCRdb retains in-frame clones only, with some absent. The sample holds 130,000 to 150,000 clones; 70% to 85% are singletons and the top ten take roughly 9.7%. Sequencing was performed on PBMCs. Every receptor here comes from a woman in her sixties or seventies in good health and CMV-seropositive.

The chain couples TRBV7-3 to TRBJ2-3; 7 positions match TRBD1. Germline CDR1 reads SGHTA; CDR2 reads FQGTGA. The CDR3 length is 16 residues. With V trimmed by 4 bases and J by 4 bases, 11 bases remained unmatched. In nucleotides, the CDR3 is TGTGCCAGCAGCTCCCTTCCCGGGACAGCATCAGATACGCAGTATTTT. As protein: CASSSLPGTASDTQYF. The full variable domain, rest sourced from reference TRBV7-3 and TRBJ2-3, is GAGVSQTPSNKVTEKGKYVELRCDPISGHTALYWYRQSLGQGPEFLIYFQGTGAADDSGLPNDRFFAVRPEGSVSTLKIQRTERGDSAVYLCASSSLPGTASDTQYFGPGTRLTVL.

This CDR3 reads CASSAEIGTRTNNEQFF. The CDR3 DNA follows: TGTGCCAGCAGCGCAGAAATCGGGACTAGGACCAACAATGAGCAGTTCTTC. The chain combines TRBV9 with TRBJ2-1; 8 nucleotides match TRBD2. This CDR3 is built from 17 residues. Trimming at V came to 3 bases and at J to 5 bases, leaving 13 bases not matched to a gene. CDR1 is SGDLS, CDR2 YYNGEE, per germline. The whole variable domain, filled in from reference TRBV9 and TRBJ2-1, reads DSGVTQTPKHLITATGQRVTLRCSPRSGDLSVYWYQQSLDQGLQFLIQYYNGEERAKGNILERFSAQQFPDLHSELNLSSLELGDSALYFCASSAEIGTRTNNEQFFGPGTRLTVL.

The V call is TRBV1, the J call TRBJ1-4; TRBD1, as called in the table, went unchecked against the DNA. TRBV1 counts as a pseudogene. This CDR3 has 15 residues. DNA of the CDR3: TGCACCAGCAGCCCCTCCCAGGGTGAGAGGGAAAAACTGTTTTTT. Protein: CTSSPSQGEREKLFF.

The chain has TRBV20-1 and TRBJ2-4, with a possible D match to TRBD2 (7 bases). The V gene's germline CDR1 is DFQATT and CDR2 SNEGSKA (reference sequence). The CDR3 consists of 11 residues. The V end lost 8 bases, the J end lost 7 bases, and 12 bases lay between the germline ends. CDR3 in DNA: TGCAGTCAAGGGGGGGAGAACATTCAGTACTTC. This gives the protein CSQGGENIQYF.

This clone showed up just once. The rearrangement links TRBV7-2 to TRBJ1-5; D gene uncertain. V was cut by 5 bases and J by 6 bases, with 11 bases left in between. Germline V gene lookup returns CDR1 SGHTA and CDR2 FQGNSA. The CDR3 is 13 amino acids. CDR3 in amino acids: CASSPVRGQPQHF. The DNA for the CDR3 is TGTGCCAGCAGCCCAGTACGTGGTCAGCCCCAGCATTTT. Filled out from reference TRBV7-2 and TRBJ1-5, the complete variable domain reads GAGVSQSPSNKVTEKGKDVELRCDPISGHTALYWYRQSLGQGLEFLIYFQGNSAPDKSGLPSDRFSAERTGGSVSTLTIQRTQQEDSAVYLCASSPVRGQPQHFGDGTRLSIL.

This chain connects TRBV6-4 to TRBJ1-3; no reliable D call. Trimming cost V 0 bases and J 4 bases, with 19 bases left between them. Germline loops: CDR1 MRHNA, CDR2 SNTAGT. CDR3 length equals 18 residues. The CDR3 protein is CASSDSIVERRSGNTIYF. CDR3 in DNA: TGTGCCAGCAGTGACTCGATAGTGGAGCGTCGATCCGGAAACACCATATATTTT.

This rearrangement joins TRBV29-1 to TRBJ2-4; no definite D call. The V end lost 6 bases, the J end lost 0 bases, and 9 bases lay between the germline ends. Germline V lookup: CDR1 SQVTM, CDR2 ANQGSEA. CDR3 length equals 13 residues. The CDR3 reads CSVLQLAKNIQYF. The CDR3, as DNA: TGCAGCGTGCTACAGCTAGCCAAAAACATTCAGTACTTC.

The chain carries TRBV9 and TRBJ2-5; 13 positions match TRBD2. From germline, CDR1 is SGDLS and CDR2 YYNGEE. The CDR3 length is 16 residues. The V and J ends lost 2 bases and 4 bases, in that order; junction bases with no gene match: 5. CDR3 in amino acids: CASSVGTSGTRETQYF. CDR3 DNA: TGTGCCAGCAGCGTGGGGACTAGCGGGACTCGAGAGACCCAGTACTTC.

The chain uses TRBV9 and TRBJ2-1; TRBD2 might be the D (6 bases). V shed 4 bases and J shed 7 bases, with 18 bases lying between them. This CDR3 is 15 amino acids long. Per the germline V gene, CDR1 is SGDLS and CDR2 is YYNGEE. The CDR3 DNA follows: TGTGCCAGCAGCAATAGCGGCCCGGGGGAGAATGAGCAGTTCTTC. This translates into CASSNSGPGENEQFF. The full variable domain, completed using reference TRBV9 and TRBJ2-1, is DSGVTQTPKHLITATGQRVTLRCSPRSGDLSVYWYQQSLDQGLQFLIQYYNGEERAKGNILERFSAQQFPDLHSELNLSSLELGDSALYFCASSNSGPGENEQFFGPGTRLTVL.

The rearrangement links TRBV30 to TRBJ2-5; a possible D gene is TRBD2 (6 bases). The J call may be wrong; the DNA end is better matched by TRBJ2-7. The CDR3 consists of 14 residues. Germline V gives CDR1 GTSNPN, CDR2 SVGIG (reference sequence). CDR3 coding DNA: TGTGCCTGGAGTGTTGAGGGAGGATGGTACGAGCAGTACTTC. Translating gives CAWSVEGGWYEQYF.

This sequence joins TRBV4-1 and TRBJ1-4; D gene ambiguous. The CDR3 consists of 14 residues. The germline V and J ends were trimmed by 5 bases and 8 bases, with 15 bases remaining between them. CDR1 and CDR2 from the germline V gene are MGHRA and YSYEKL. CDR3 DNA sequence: TGCGCCAGCAGCTACAGAGCGGGGAACGAAAAACTGTTTTTT. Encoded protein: CASSYRAGNEKLFF.

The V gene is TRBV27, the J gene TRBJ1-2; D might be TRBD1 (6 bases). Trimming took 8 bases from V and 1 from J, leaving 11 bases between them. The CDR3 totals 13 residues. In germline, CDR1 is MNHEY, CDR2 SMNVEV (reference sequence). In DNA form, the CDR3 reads TGTGCCAGCCGACGGGACAATAACTATGGCTACACCTTC. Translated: CASRRDNNYGYTF.